This T cell receptor (beta chain) originates from a study of T cell changes during pregnancy in multiple sclerosis. CDR1 is LNHNV, CDR2 YYDKDF, per germline (reference sequence). The CDR3 has 15 amino acids. With 0 bases removed from V and 6 bases from J, the gap between germline ends came to 12 bases. The data were produced by immunoSEQ multiplex PCR, yet TCRdb's version contains in-frame clones alone and is incomplete. The repertoire holds 55,000 or so clones, with roughly 90% as singletons. The chain couples TRBV15 to TRBJ1-5; possible D gene TRBD1, 6 bases. This material consisted of CD4+ T cells from peripheral blood mononuclear cells, taken after pregnancy. The clonotype was recovered from a female donor in good health, enrolled as a control in a pregnancy study. The DNA of the CDR3 is TGTGCCACCAGCAGAGATGGGGGGGCTGGTCAGCCCCAGCATTTT. Its translation: CATSRDGGAGQPQHF.